This entry is about one T cell receptor beta chain. The antigen remains undetermined. These data belong to a study of naive and memory T cell subsets. Study outcomes and limitations: Naive and memory subsets had different power law exponents for TCR abundance.

In germline, CDR1 is SQVTM, CDR2 ANQGSEA. The CDR3 extends over 14 amino acids. Trimming stripped 3 bases from V and 5 bases from J, with 16 bases between. Both TRBC1 and TRBC2 were covered by a beta constant-region primer of two equimolar oligonucleotides. TCRdb independently ran MiXCR on the UMI-ligation and nested PCR reads; one entry per CDR3 protein. The table has about 85,000 distinct CDR3 sequences, under 15% seen once. Sequenced material: central memory CD4+ T cells from blood. The rearrangement joins TRBV29-1 to TRBJ1-2; no definite D call. The receptor's source is a human donor in good health. CDR3 DNA sequence: TGCAGCGTTGATAACGGGGAAGGTCGGTATGGCTACACCTTC. This translates into CSVDNGEGRYGYTF.